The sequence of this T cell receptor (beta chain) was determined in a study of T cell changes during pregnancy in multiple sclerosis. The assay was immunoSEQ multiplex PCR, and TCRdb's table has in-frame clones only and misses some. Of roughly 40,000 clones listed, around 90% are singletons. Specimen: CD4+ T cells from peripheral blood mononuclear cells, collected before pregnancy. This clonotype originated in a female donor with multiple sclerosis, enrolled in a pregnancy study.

The CDR3 coding sequence is TGTGCCAGCAGTGACGCGGGCCCCTCCTACGAGCAGTACTTC. It codes for CASSDAGPSYEQYF. The chain couples TRBV2 to TRBJ2-7, with D possibly matching TRBD2 (5 bases). Germline lookup yields CDR1 SNHLY and CDR2 FYNNEI. Deletions cut 3 bases from V and 0 bases from J, with 9 bases between. The CDR3 contains 14 residues.